Described below is a single T cell receptor (beta chain) sequence and its context. The antigen is not known. The CDR3 has 16 amino acids. The germline V gene encodes CDR1 MNHEY and CDR2 SMNVEV (reference sequence). V dropped 5 bases and J dropped 4; count of bases not matched to a gene: 11. The sample belongs to a study of cytotoxic CD8 clonotypes in ibrutinib-treated CLL. Turning to the study itself: Patient counts were about a dozen relapsed/refractory, 15 treatment-naive and some 17 IGHV unmutated.

Some clones are missing from TCRdb's copy, which holds only in-frame ones; the method was immunoSEQ multiplex PCR. This table holds some 130,000 clones, 75% to 95% found once. Findings of the study overall: Clonality measured at baseline exceeded age-matched healthy donors, tracking circulating CD8+ T-cell counts. Clonality rose at ibrutinib response, held steady in sustained remission, and fell toward baseline at progression.

Source: PBMCs, taken after 12 months of ibrutinib treatment. This clonotype was obtained from a human donor with chronic lymphocytic leukemia. V gene TRBV27 combines with J gene TRBJ2-7; TRBD1 matches 10 bases. The CDR3 DNA reads as TGTGCCAGCAGTCCGACGGGACAGGGGAGTATGTACGAGCAGTACTTC. This gives the protein CASSPTGQGSMYEQYF.